Below are 18 T cell receptor beta chains sequenced from a single sample in a study of OX40 agonist ivuxolimab in advanced cancers. Produced via immunoSEQ multiplex PCR; TCRdb's table is partial and in-frame only. The table lists roughly 50,000 clones, 80% of them singletons, with roughly 4% in the top ten. Sequencing was performed on CD4+ or CD8+ T cells sorted from blood, taken in a trial of the OX40 agonist ivuxolimab. Source of these receptors: an adult with an advanced solid tumor such as melanoma, head and neck, liver or kidney cancer.

This chain joins TRBV5-1 and TRBJ2-1, with TRBD1 matching over 10 bases. V lost 3 bases and J lost 1; bases outside the gene matches: 10. Per germline, CDR1 SGHRS and CDR2 YFSETQ. CDR3 size: 18 residues. This CDR3 reads CASSSAPPGQGSYNEQFF. CDR3 sequence (DNA): TGCGCCAGCAGCTCCGCCCCACCGGGACAGGGGTCCTACAATGAGCAGTTCTTC.

The V and J genes are TRBV9 and TRBJ2-5; D is tentatively TRBD1 or TRBD2 (5 bases each). There are 17 residues in the CDR3. V lost 0 bases, J lost 7 bases, and 22 bases lay in between. CDR1 and CDR2 (germline): SGDLS, YYNGEE. The CDR3 DNA is TGTGCCAGCAGCGTAGAGGGACGGGCTGAGGCGAAAGGGACCCAGTACTTC. Amino acids: CASSVEGRAEAKGTQYF.

The CDR3 loop reads CASSPRNTGELFF. In DNA, the CDR3 is TGCGCCAGCAGTCCTCGGAACACCGGGGAGCTGTTTTTT. V gene TRBV23-1 combines with J gene TRBJ2-2, with unresolved D. TRBV23-1 counts as an open reading frame of uncertain function. The V end lost 4 bases, the J end lost 1 base, and 4 bases lay between the germline ends. CDR3 length: 13 residues.

The rearrangement links TRBV27 to TRBJ2-5; D is undetermined. The germline gives CDR1 MNHEY, CDR2 SMNVEV (reference sequence). The V end lost 6 bases, the J end lost 5 bases, and 16 bases lay between the germline ends. The CDR3 is 14 amino acids. The CDR3 coding sequence is TGTGCCAGCAGCCGAGGATCGTTGGTTGAGACCCAGTACTTC. Translation: CASSRGSLVETQYF.

This rearrangement joins TRBV7-9 to TRBJ1-5; tentative D call: TRBD1 (5 bases). Germline V gene lookup returns CDR1 SEHNR and CDR2 FQNEAQ (reference sequence). Trimming took 3 bases from V and 5 from J, leaving 8 bases between them. The CDR3 has 13 residues. In DNA form, the CDR3 reads TGTGCCAGCAGCTTCCGAGGGGATCAGCCCCAGCATTTT. Encoded protein: CASSFRGDQPQHF.

This clone was recorded once. V gene TRBV28 combines with J gene TRBJ1-3, with D unclear. CDR1 is MDHEN and CDR2 is SYDVKM in the germline V gene. This CDR3 contains 13 residues. Trimming took off 8 bases at V and 0 bases at J, with 8 bases between the two ends. The chain's CDR3 is CASGRSSGNTIYF. The CDR3 DNA sequence: TGTGCCAGCGGTAGGTCCTCTGGAAACACCATATATTTT.

V is TRBV27 and J is TRBJ1-5; 8 nucleotides match TRBD1. Trimming at V came to 6 bases and at J to 2 bases, leaving 12 bases not matched to a gene. The CDR3 sequence is 17 residues long. CDR1 is MNHEY and CDR2 is SMNVEV in the germline V gene (reference sequence). CDR3 in amino acids: CASSRWTGPGGNQPQHF. Written as DNA, the CDR3 is TGTGCCAGCAGCCGGTGGACAGGGCCCGGCGGCAATCAGCCCCAGCATTTT.

With regard to this clone: The junction departs from the called germline gene at one end, perhaps through a read error. J is TRBJ2-3 and V is TRBV7-9; 7 nucleotides match TRBD2. Germline V gene lookup returns CDR1 SEHNR and CDR2 FQNEAQ (reference sequence). The CDR3 has 16 residues. The CDR3 coding sequence is TGCGCCAGCAGCCAAGGACTAGACCTTAGCACAGATACGCAGTATTTT. Residues: CASSQGLDLSTDTQYF.

The V and J genes are TRBV5-1 and TRBJ1-4; weak D call: TRBD1 (5 bases). Germline values: CDR1 SGHRS, CDR2 YFSETQ. Trimming stripped 4 bases from V and 8 bases from J, with 9 bases between. This CDR3 has 12 amino acids. The CDR3 is CASSTGGEKLFF. In DNA, the CDR3 is TGCGCCAGCAGCACCGGGGGAGAAAAACTGTTTTTT. The whole variable domain, filled in from reference TRBV5-1 and TRBJ1-4, reads KAGVTQTPRYLIKTRGQQVTLSCSPISGHRSVSWYQQTPGQGLQFLFEYFSETQRNKGNFPGRFSGRQFSNSRSEMNVSTLELGDSALYLCASSTGGEKLFFGSGTQLSVL.

This chain links TRBV5-6 with TRBJ1-2; a weak D match, TRBD1 (5 bases). Trimming pared 3 bases from V and 8 bases from J, leaving 8 bases between. Germline loops: CDR1 SGHDT, CDR2 YYEEEE. The CDR3 is made up of 11 amino acids. The CDR3 DNA sequence: TGTGCCAGCAGCTGGAGGGACGGCTACACCTTC. Protein sequence: CASSWRDGYTF.

This clone was counted a few times. This chain connects TRBV6-1 to TRBJ2-5; 9 bases are a match to TRBD2. With 0 bases clipped from V and 5 bases from J, the junction kept 10 bases outside the gene matches. Germline-derived CDR1 and CDR2 are MNHNS and SASEGT. The CDR3 spans 17 residues. The CDR3 DNA follows: TGTGCCAGCAGTGAAGCGCCGGGGGCGGGAGGGTTGGAGACCCAGTACTTC. Its translation is CASSEAPGAGGLETQYF.

The chain uses TRBV18 and TRBJ2-2; D assignment may be TRBD1 or TRBD2 (5 bases each). Trimming cost V 6 bases and J 0 bases, with 14 bases left between them. The CDR3 length is 16 residues. From germline, CDR1 is KGHSH and CDR2 LQKENI. CDR3 in amino acids: CASSPGRASNTGELFF. The DNA of the CDR3 is TGTGCCAGCTCGCCGGGGCGCGCATCGAACACCGGGGAGCTGTTTTTT.

This chain joins TRBV5-1 and TRBJ2-4; 8 bases are shared with TRBD1. Per germline, CDR1 SGHRS and CDR2 YFSETQ. The CDR3 contains 13 residues. Trimming at V came to 4 bases and at J to 8 bases, leaving 5 bases not matched to a gene. The CDR3 spells CASSLGQGDIQYF. CDR3 bases: TGCGCCAGCAGCCTCGGACAGGGAGACATTCAGTACTTC.

This sequence joins TRBV5-3 and TRBJ2-7, with D tentatively TRBD2 (6 bases). TRBV5-3 is filed as an ORF, its function uncertain. This CDR3 is built from 14 residues. V was shortened by 4 bases and J by 3 bases, with 14 bases between the two germline ends. In DNA form, the CDR3 reads TGTGCCAGAAGCCCCGGGGACTCGCACTACGAGCAGTACTTC. Translated, it gives CARSPGDSHYEQYF.

This rearrangement joins TRBV7-9 to TRBJ1-6; a weak D match, TRBD1 (5 bases). V gave up 5 bases and J gave up 7 bases, with 15 bases separating them. The CDR3 covers 15 residues. Germline V CDR1 and CDR2: SEHNR, FQNEAQ (reference sequence). CDR3 residues: CASSPWDGENSPLHF. The DNA of the CDR3 is TGTGCCAGCAGCCCGTGGGACGGGGAGAATTCACCCCTCCACTTT.

V and J are TRBV5-5 and TRBJ1-2; D is uncertain. The germline V gene encodes CDR1 SGHKS and CDR2 YYEKEE (reference sequence). CDR3 size: 13 residues. V lost 0 bases to trimming and J lost 7 bases, with 10 bases between them. CDR3 protein: CASSLVPKGGYTF. Here the CDR3 DNA reads TGTGCCAGCAGCTTGGTCCCCAAGGGTGGCTACACCTTC.

On this clone itself: One junction end does not reproduce the germline sequence, and a read error may be involved. V is TRBV28 and J is TRBJ1-5; D possibly corresponds to TRBD1 (5 bases). The CDR3 spans 11 residues. CDR1 MDHEN and CDR2 SYDVKM come from the germline V gene. The CDR3 is CASSSTWGRDF. The CDR3 DNA reads TGTGCCAGCAGTTCGACATGGGGGAGGGATTTT.

In its sample, this clone was seen a few times. This CDR3 is CAISDRAEVSAFF. The DNA of the CDR3 is TGTGCCATCAGTGACAGGGCTGAAGTTTCGGCTTTCTTT. The rearrangement joins TRBV10-3 to TRBJ1-1; the D gene is possibly TRBD1 (5 bases). Trimming removed 3 bases at V and 11 bases at J, with 16 bases between. This CDR3 contains 13 residues. Germline V gene data show CDR1 as ENHRY and CDR2 as SYGVKD.